One and the same sample provided the 11 T cell receptor beta chains below, sequenced in a study of blood T cell repertoires in COVID-19. Using immunoSEQ multiplex PCR, the repertoire was profiled, and TCRdb retains in-frame clones only, with some absent. Of approximately 280,000 clones in the sample, 75% to 90% were seen once. Sequencing was performed on peripheral blood. The receptors were gathered from a man aged 50 or older with acute or convalescent COVID-19.

The chain links TRBV5-1 to TRBJ2-5; 12 nucleotides line up with TRBD2. CDR1 and CDR2 from the germline V gene are SGHRS and YFSETQ. With 2 bases clipped from V and 3 bases from J, the junction kept 8 bases outside the gene matches. The CDR3 sequence is 17 residues long. As DNA, the CDR3 is TGCGCCAGCAGCTTCCCGGGGACTAGCGGGCGAAAAGAGACCCAGTACTTC. Amino acids: CASSFPGTSGRKETQYF.

The chain uses TRBV18 and TRBJ2-5; a weak D match, TRBD2 (6 bases). The V end was cut by 1 base, the J end by 5 bases, with 14 bases between. Germline loops: CDR1 KGHSH, CDR2 LQKENI. The CDR3 spans 15 residues. CDR3 region: CASSPQGAGGETQYF. DNA for the CDR3: TGTGCCAGCTCACCACAAGGGGCCGGGGGTGAGACCCAGTACTTC. Full variable domain (remainder filled in from reference TRBV18 and TRBJ2-5): NAGVMQNPRHLVRRRGQEARLRCSPMKGHSHVYWYRQLPEEGLKFMVYLQKENIIDESGMPKERFSAEFPKEGPSILRIQQVVRGDSAAYFCASSPQGAGGETQYFGPGTRLLVL.

J is TRBJ2-1 and V is TRBV6-5, with 8 positions matching TRBD2. This CDR3 is built from 14 residues. CDR1 MNHEY and CDR2 SVGAGI come from the germline V gene. Germline trimming cut 7 bases from V and 2 bases from J; bases unmatched to any gene: 4. The CDR3 loop reads CASTGGVPYNEQFF. CDR3 in DNA: TGTGCCAGCACGGGGGGGGTACCCTACAATGAGCAGTTCTTC.

The V call is TRBV18, the J call TRBJ1-1; D is possibly TRBD1 (6 bases). Germline CDR1 and CDR2: KGHSH and LQKENI. Deletions cut 0 bases from V and 1 base from J, with 6 bases between. The CDR3 has 14 residues. The CDR3 nucleotides are TGTGCCAGCTCACCACCGGACAGGAACACTGAAGCTTTCTTT. The encoded protein is CASSPPDRNTEAFF.

The gene calls are TRBV6-5 and TRBJ2-2, with D unresolved. The length of the CDR3 is 16 residues. V was trimmed by 0 bases and J by 1 base, leaving 9 bases between them. Germline assignment: CDR1 MNHEY and CDR2 SVGAGI. The CDR3 DNA reads as TGTGCCAGCAGTTACTCGGCCCGTTGGAACACCGGGGAGCTGTTTTTT. It yields the protein CASSYSARWNTGELFF.

This chain uses TRBV11-2 with TRBJ2-3; a weak D match, TRBD2 (5 bases). The germline CDR1 and CDR2 sequences are SGHAT and FQNNGV. This CDR3 comprises 17 residues. Trimming shortened V by 1 base and J by 1 base, and 15 bases separated the two germline ends. CDR3 amino acids: CASSLVIGDIGTDTQYF. CDR3 sequence (DNA): TGTGCCAGCAGCTTAGTCATCGGGGATATTGGCACAGATACGCAGTATTTT.

The chain couples TRBV20-1 to TRBJ1-2, with D unresolved. V lost 6 bases and J lost 3, with 14 bases in between. Germline V gene lookup returns CDR1 DFQATT and CDR2 SNEGSKA (reference sequence). The CDR3 covers 13 residues. The CDR3 bases are TGCAGTGCCAGTCCCGGGGTCCACTATGGCTACACCTTC. It yields the protein CSASPGVHYGYTF.

J is TRBJ1-5 and V is TRBV18, with a tentative D call TRBD1 (6 bases). CDR1 is KGHSH and CDR2 is LQKENI in the germline V gene. This CDR3 has 13 amino acids. Trimming removed 3 bases at V and 9 bases at J, with 12 bases between. The CDR3 bases are TGTGCCAGCTCACCGGGGGCTCAGGGGCCCCAGCATTTT. The encoded protein is CASSPGAQGPQHF.

The chain joins TRBV7-3 to TRBJ2-3; 8 positions match TRBD2. From germline, CDR1 is SGHTA and CDR2 FQGTGA. This CDR3 is built from 15 residues. V lost 5 bases, J lost 3 bases, and 7 bases stayed unmatched. In DNA form, the CDR3 reads TGTGCCAGCAGCCCTCGGGGGGGTCTGACAGATACGCAGTATTTT. Translated, it gives CASSPRGGLTDTQYF.

A few counts support this clone. This rearrangement joins TRBV12-5 to TRBJ2-3, with a possible D match to TRBD2 (6 bases). There are 12 residues in the CDR3. Germline V gene data show CDR1 as LGHNT and CDR2 as FRNRAP. V lost 5 bases to trimming and J lost 10 bases, with 13 bases between them. This chain's CDR3 is CASGLPGAAQYF. The CDR3 DNA reads as TGTGCTAGTGGTCTCCCGGGAGCCGCGCAGTATTTT.

The chain joins TRBV18 to TRBJ2-7; 7 bases are a match to TRBD1. Germline values: CDR1 KGHSH, CDR2 LQKENI. J gave up 2 bases and V 6 bases, and 13 bases lay outside the gene matches. CDR3 size: 16 residues. CDR3 nucleotide sequence: TGTGCCAGCTCTCGGGAACGACAGGGAAACACCTACGAGCAGTACTTC. It specifies CASSRERQGNTYEQYF.